Each of the 18 T cell receptor beta chains below was sequenced from the same sample in a study of beta chain features in type 1 diabetes. Study results and caveats: In all four CD4+ subsets, TCRB CDR3 length was significantly, moderately reduced in type 1 diabetes.

These receptors lack a known antigen. All of the isolated RNA was reverse transcribed, so expressed TCRB transcripts were sequenced. The table came from immunoSEQ multiplex PCR; TCRdb's copy has only in-frame clones and leaves some out. The sample records roughly 730,000 clones, 13% being singletons. Sequences were obtained from naive CD4+ T cells from blood. The receptors originated from a man younger than 35 with type 1 diabetes.

This clone showed up just a few times. The rearrangement joins TRBV5-4 to TRBJ1-1, with unresolved D. This CDR3 comprises 15 residues. Germline V gives CDR1 SGHNT, CDR2 YYREEE (reference sequence). V was trimmed by 0 bases and J by 1 base, leaving 10 bases between them. The CDR3 loop is CASSLGMEGNTEAFF. The DNA for the CDR3 is TGTGCCAGCAGCTTGGGGATGGAGGGGAACACTGAAGCTTTCTTT.

The chain recombines TRBV30 with TRBJ2-7; 10 bases agree with TRBD2. This CDR3 spans 14 amino acids. Germline V CDR1 and CDR2: GTSNPN, SVGIG (reference sequence). V shed 3 bases, J shed 3 bases, and the junction held 5 bases outside the gene matches. CDR3 sequence: CAWRTGLANYEQYF. In DNA form, the CDR3 reads TGTGCCTGGAGGACGGGACTAGCGAACTACGAGCAGTACTTC.

This chain uses TRBV18 with TRBJ2-3; D gene ambiguous. The V gene lost 8 bases and the J gene lost 6 bases, with 9 bases spanning the gap. Germline V gene lookup returns CDR1 KGHSH and CDR2 LQKENI. This CDR3 has 11 amino acids. CDR3 DNA: TGTGCCAGCCCAAATCCTGATACGCAGTATTTT. Amino acids: CASPNPDTQYF.

The chain has TRBV13 and TRBJ2-3; maybe TRBD2 (5 bases). CDR1 and CDR2 from the germline V gene are PRHDT and FYEKMQ (reference sequence). Deletions cut 1 base from V and 5 bases from J, with 16 bases between. This CDR3 contains 16 residues. The CDR3 spells CASSLDPFSEGDTQYF. As DNA, the CDR3 is TGTGCCAGCAGCTTAGACCCCTTCTCTGAGGGAGATACGCAGTATTTT.

CDR3 sequence: CASEFVPGQGNAYGYTF. DNA of the CDR3: TGTGCCTCCGAATTCGTTCCGGGGCAGGGTAATGCCTATGGCTACACCTTC. The chain has TRBV30 and TRBJ1-2, with D perhaps matching TRBD1 (5 bases). CDR1 is GTSNPN, CDR2 SVGIG, per germline (reference sequence). V was cut by 7 bases and J by 4 bases, with 28 bases left in between. This CDR3 has 17 residues. The full variable domain, in which reference TRBV30 and TRBJ1-2 provide the parts outside the CDR3, is SQTIHQWPATLVQPVGSPLSLECTVEGTSNPNLYWYRQAAGRGLQLLFYSVGIGQISSEVPQNLSASRPQDRQFILSSKKLLLSDSGFYLCASEFVPGQGNAYGYTFGSGTRLTVV.

This clone was detected a few times. The chain couples TRBV2 to TRBJ1-1, with D unresolved. Germline V lookup: CDR1 SNHLY, CDR2 FYNNEI. Trimming took off 11 bases at V and 8 bases at J, with 15 bases between the two ends. The CDR3 extends over 11 amino acids. CDR3 amino acids: CAPREYAEAFF. Written as DNA, the CDR3 is TGTGCCCCAAGGGAGTACGCGGAAGCTTTCTTT.

V is TRBV6-1 and J is TRBJ1-4; D not resolved. Germline V gene data show CDR1 as MNHNS and CDR2 as SASEGT. Between the trimmed V and J ends, which lost 5 bases and 3 bases, there was a span of 4 bases. CDR3 length equals 12 residues. Written as DNA, the CDR3 is TGTGCCAGCAGTCAGGCTAATGAAAAACTGTTTTTT. Translating it yields CASSQANEKLFF.

This clone has more than one count but fewer than ten. This chain connects TRBV11-2 to TRBJ2-5, with 12 bases fitting TRBD2. V lost 5 bases, J lost 2 bases, and 6 bases stayed unmatched. Germline V gives CDR1 SGHAT, CDR2 FQNNGV. CDR3 length: 16 residues. The CDR3 region is CASSRRTSGNQETQYF. The CDR3 DNA reads TGTGCCAGCAGCCGTCGGACTAGCGGGAATCAAGAGACCCAGTACTTC.

The sample holds a few counts of this clone. This chain connects TRBV29-1 to TRBJ1-6; TRBD1 aligns across 8 bases. J gave up 8 bases and V 5 bases, and 5 bases lay outside the gene matches. CDR3 length: 13 amino acids. Germline assignment: CDR1 SQVTM and CDR2 ANQGSEA. The CDR3 bases are TGCAGCGTTATGGAGACAGGGGATTCACCCCTCCACTTT. Amino acid sequence: CSVMETGDSPLHF. The complete variable domain, with remaining parts taken from reference TRBV29-1 and TRBJ1-6, reads SAVISQKPSRDICQRGTSLTIQCQVDSQVTMMFWYRQQPGQSLTLIATANQGSEATYESGFVIDKFPISRPNLTFSTLTVSNMSPEDSSIYLCSVMETGDSPLHFGNGTRLTVT.

This clone was detected a few times. J is TRBJ1-5 and V is TRBV28, with D unclear. CDR1 MDHEN and CDR2 SYDVKM come from the germline V gene. The length of the CDR3 is 15 residues. The V end was cut by 1 base, the J end by 4 bases, with 11 bases between. The CDR3: CASSLSPGMNQPQHF. The CDR3 DNA reads TGTGCCAGCAGTTTATCGCCCGGCATGAATCAGCCCCAGCATTTT.

This clone was seen a few times. V gene TRBV10-3 combines with J gene TRBJ1-2; tentative D call: TRBD1 (5 bases). This CDR3 comprises 12 residues. Per germline, CDR1 ENHRY and CDR2 SYGVKD. V dropped 10 bases and J dropped 3 bases, with 12 bases sitting between them. Written as DNA, the CDR3 is TGTGCCACCGGGACCGAGTACTATGGCTACACCTTC. This encodes CATGTEYYGYTF.

This chain joins TRBV9 and TRBJ2-1; 8 bases are shared with TRBD1. This CDR3 contains 13 residues. CDR1 SGDLS and CDR2 YYNGEE come from the germline V gene. J lost 9 bases, V lost 2 bases, and 4 bases had no gene match. CDR3 residues: CASSVQGASEQFF. CDR3 sequence (DNA): TGTGCCAGCAGCGTCCAGGGGGCAAGTGAGCAGTTCTTC. Based on the CDR3 plus reference TRBV9 and TRBJ2-1, the full variable domain is DSGVTQTPKHLITATGQRVTLRCSPRSGDLSVYWYQQSLDQGLQFLIQYYNGEERAKGNILERFSAQQFPDLHSELNLSSLELGDSALYFCASSVQGASEQFFGPGTRLTVL.

In its sample, this clone was seen a few times. The chain has TRBV19 and TRBJ2-3; D not resolved. The V gene's germline CDR1 is LNHDA and CDR2 SQIVND (reference sequence). V was shortened by 5 bases and J by 2 bases, with 8 bases between the two germline ends. The CDR3 spans 13 residues. Here the CDR3 reads CASSFRYTDTQYF. The CDR3, as DNA: TGTGCCAGTAGTTTCCGATACACAGATACGCAGTATTTT.

This clone was seen a few times. Within the sample, other DNA sequences also encode this same CDR3. The V gene is TRBV5-4, the J gene TRBJ2-5; tentatively, D is TRBD1 or TRBD2 (5 bases each). Deletions cut 0 bases from V and 4 bases from J, with 7 bases between. From germline, CDR1 is SGHNT and CDR2 YYREEE (reference sequence). The CDR3 runs 13 residues. The CDR3 spells CASSLGGGETQYF. The CDR3 DNA reads TGTGCCAGCAGCTTGGGTGGGGGAGAGACCCAGTACTTC.

The chain links TRBV15 to TRBJ2-6; unclear D gene. Looked up from germline, CDR1 is LNHNV and CDR2 is YYDKDF (reference sequence). V lost 0 bases and J lost 0, with 6 bases in between. The CDR3 runs 16 residues. The CDR3 sequence: CATSRDFVSGANVLTF. The CDR3 coding sequence is TGTGCCACCAGCAGAGATTTTGTCTCTGGGGCCAACGTCCTGACTTTC.

The V and J genes are TRBV7-9 and TRBJ1-5; TRBD1 matches at 7 bases. This CDR3 spans 16 amino acids. V shed 5 bases and J 0 bases; nucleotides not matched to a gene: 7. Germline V gives CDR1 SEHNR, CDR2 FQNEAQ (reference sequence). The CDR3: CASSPGTAYSNQPQHF. CDR3 nucleotide sequence: TGTGCCAGCAGCCCTGGGACAGCCTATAGCAATCAGCCCCAGCATTTT.

J is TRBJ1-1 and V is TRBV15; D perhaps matches TRBD1 (5 bases). V was pared by 5 bases and J by 6 bases, with 19 bases between. CDR1 and CDR2 (germline): LNHNV, YYDKDF (reference sequence). The CDR3 totals 15 residues. The CDR3 spells CATSRFAGGVAEAFF. Written as DNA, the CDR3 is TGTGCCACCAGCCGATTCGCGGGGGGGGTGGCTGAAGCTTTCTTT.

This clone was counted only a few times. This specimen includes other DNA sequences encoding the same CDR3. The chain couples TRBV6-5 to TRBJ2-7, with D hard to call. The germline V gene has CDR1 MNHEY and CDR2 SVGAGI. The CDR3 is made up of 11 amino acids. The V end was cut by 2 bases, the J end by 7 bases, with 6 bases between. Here the CDR3 reads CASSYGPEQYF. For the CDR3, the DNA is TGTGCCAGCAGTTACGGGCCGGAGCAGTACTTC.